Listed below are T cell receptor beta chains from one sample, sequenced in a study of blood T cell repertoires in COVID-19. Assay: immunoSEQ multiplex PCR; the TCRdb copy retains only in-frame clones and omits some. Among roughly 330,000 clones, 80% to 90% were seen once, and the ten largest hold about 10%. Sample: PBMCs or T cells enriched from blood (not recorded which). These receptors were obtained from a young woman who had recovered from COVID-19. The CDR3 runs from the conserved cysteine through the conserved F or W. Fields, in order: D gene, J gene, clone size, V gene, CDR3 protein, CDR3 DNA. D genes are given only for firm matches. Some rows have no size entry. The others give once, few or many, or a class for an expanded clone.

D gene: NA; J gene: TRBJ1-1; clone size: NA; V gene: TRBV3-1/TRBV3-2; CDR3 protein: CASSQGWGGNTEAFF; CDR3 DNA: TGTGCCAGCAGCCAGGGTTGGGGGGGGAACACTGAAGCTTTCTTT
D gene: NA; J gene: TRBJ1-3; clone size: NA; V gene: TRBV6-1; CDR3 protein: CASSEAGASSGNTIYF; CDR3 DNA: TGTGCCAGCAGTGAAGCTGGGGCCAGCTCTGGAAACACCATATATTTT
D gene: NA; J gene: TRBJ2-3; clone size: once; V gene: TRBV27; CDR3 protein: CASRVSGTDTQYF; CDR3 DNA: TGTGCCAGCAGGGTATCAGGCACAGATACGCAGTATTTT
D gene: TRBD1; J gene: TRBJ1-2; clone size: NA; V gene: TRBV10-3; CDR3 protein: CAISPDRENGYTF; CDR3 DNA: TGTGCCATCAGCCCTGACAGGGAGAACGGCTACACCTTC
D gene: NA; J gene: TRBJ1-6; clone size: NA; V gene: TRBV30; CDR3 protein: CAFSRLTRNSPLHF; CDR3 DNA: TGTGCCTTCTCCAGACTCACTCGGAATTCACCCCTCCACTTT
D gene: NA; J gene: TRBJ1-4; clone size: few; V gene: TRBV7-2; CDR3 protein: CASSLGVRRGEKLFF; CDR3 DNA: TGTGCCAGCAGCTTAGGTGTCCGGAGGGGTGAAAAACTGTTTTTT
D gene: NA; J gene: TRBJ2-7; clone size: NA; V gene: TRBV9; CDR3 protein: CASSPPGYYEQYF; CDR3 DNA: TGTGCCAGCAGCCCCCCCGGGTACTACGAGCAGTACTTC
D gene: NA; J gene: TRBJ1-1; clone size: NA; V gene: TRBV5-1; CDR3 protein: CASSLISGNTEAFF; CDR3 DNA: TGCGCCAGCAGCTTGATCTCAGGGAACACTGAAGCTTTCTTT
D gene: NA; J gene: TRBJ2-5; clone size: NA; V gene: TRBV9; CDR3 protein: CASSVEVGDGETQYF; CDR3 DNA: TGTGCCAGCAGCGTAGAGGTGGGAGACGGGGAGACCCAGTACTTC
D gene: NA; J gene: TRBJ2-3; clone size: NA; V gene: TRBV7-3; CDR3 protein: CASSLSGSSTDTQYF; CDR3 DNA: TGTGCCAGCAGCTTATCCGGGAGTTCCACAGATACGCAGTATTTT
D gene: TRBD1; J gene: TRBJ2-5; clone size: NA; V gene: TRBV19; CDR3 protein: CASSMWPGQGEETQYF; CDR3 DNA: TGTGCCAGTAGTATGTGGCCGGGACAGGGGGAAGAGACCCAGTACTTC
D gene: TRBD1; J gene: TRBJ2-2; clone size: NA; V gene: TRBV5-1; CDR3 protein: CASSLGTGNPTGELFF; CDR3 DNA: TGCGCCAGCAGCTTGGGGACAGGGAATCCTACCGGGGAGCTGTTTTTT
D gene: NA; J gene: TRBJ1-5; clone size: few; V gene: TRBV30; CDR3 protein: CAWTLTGEYQPQHF; CDR3 DNA: TGTGCCTGGACCCTGACAGGAGAATATCAGCCCCAGCATTTT
D gene: TRBD1; J gene: TRBJ2-3; clone size: NA; V gene: TRBV7-6; CDR3 protein: CASSPNRGRQYF; CDR3 DNA: TGTGCCAGCAGCCCGAACAGGGGGCGACAGTATTTT
D gene: NA; J gene: TRBJ1-1; clone size: few; V gene: TRBV19; CDR3 protein: CASMREGTNTEAFF; CDR3 DNA: TGTGCCAGTATGAGGGAGGGCACGAACACTGAAGCTTTCTTT
D gene: NA; J gene: TRBJ2-1; clone size: NA; V gene: TRBV7-9; CDR3 protein: CAVYDEYGEFF; CDR3 DNA: TGTGCCGTCTACGATGAGTACGGGGAGTTCTTC
D gene: NA; J gene: TRBJ1-1; clone size: NA; V gene: TRBV6-5; CDR3 protein: CASTAGRNTEAFF; CDR3 DNA: TGTGCCAGCACTGCCGGGAGGAACACTGAAGCTTTCTTT
D gene: NA; J gene: TRBJ2-5; clone size: NA; V gene: TRBV6-5; CDR3 protein: CASSSRRSLPRETQYF; CDR3 DNA: TGTGCCAGCAGTTCCCGAAGAAGTCTTCCCAGAGAGACCCAGTACTTC
D gene: NA; J gene: TRBJ1-2; clone size: once; V gene: TRBV5-8; CDR3 protein: CASSQQPNYGYTF; CDR3 DNA: TGTGCCAGCAGCCAACAGCCTAACTATGGCTACACCTTC
D gene: NA; J gene: TRBJ2-7; clone size: NA; V gene: TRBV20-1; CDR3 protein: CSASVGSVSYEQYF; CDR3 DNA: TGCAGTGCTAGTGTTGGGAGCGTCTCCTACGAGCAGTACTTC
D gene: NA; J gene: TRBJ2-4; clone size: NA; V gene: TRBV9; CDR3 protein: CASSESGILAKNIQYF; CDR3 DNA: TGTGCCAGCAGCGAATCGGGAATACTAGCCAAAAACATTCAGTACTTC
D gene: TRBD2; J gene: TRBJ2-7; clone size: NA; V gene: TRBV7-7; CDR3 protein: CASSLVQRGVEDEQYF; CDR3 DNA: TGTGCCAGCAGCTTAGTTCAGCGGGGGGTTGAGGACGAGCAGTACTTC